One and the same sample provided the 22 T cell receptor beta chains below, sequenced in a study of CD8+ T cells in alopecia areata. Extraction and reverse transcription of RNA yielded cDNA as the sequencing template. Assay used: immunoSEQ multiplex PCR; TCRdb lists only in-frame clones, some missing. The sample carries about 69,000 clones, roughly 57% recorded once. This specimen was CD8+ T cells sorted from blood, taken at week 0. These TCRs come from a human donor with alopecia areata.

This clone has at least ten counts. V usage is TRBV30 and J usage is TRBJ2-5, with 9 bases that match TRBD1. Germline loops: CDR1 GTSNPN, CDR2 SVGIG (reference sequence). Unmatched junction bases numbered 5, after V lost 3 bases and J lost 3 bases. This CDR3 has 14 amino acids. The DNA of the CDR3 is TGTGCCTGGAGCGAACAGGGGGCGGAAGAGACCCAGTACTTC. This sequence encodes CAWSEQGAEETQYF.

This clone has just a few counts. This chain uses TRBV29-1 with TRBJ1-1; D is perhaps TRBD1 (6 bases). The V end was cut by 3 bases, the J end by 5 bases, with 10 bases between. Germline V lookup: CDR1 SQVTM, CDR2 ANQGSEA. This CDR3 has 12 residues. CDR3 residues: CSVDRGGTEAFF. CDR3 nucleotide sequence: TGCAGCGTTGACAGGGGCGGGACTGAAGCTTTCTTT.

The chain couples TRBV29-1 to TRBJ1-2; D gene unclear. CDR3 length equals 12 residues. CDR1 is SQVTM and CDR2 is ANQGSEA in the germline V gene. Trimming removed 6 bases from V and 3 bases from J, with 11 bases in between. CDR3 sequence reads: CSVNGEYYGYTF. DNA for the CDR3: TGCAGCGTCAACGGAGAGTACTATGGCTACACCTTC.

The chain uses TRBV4-1 and TRBJ2-1; tentatively, D is TRBD1 (7 bases). This CDR3 region has 16 residues. V was trimmed by 4 bases and J by 5 bases, leaving 18 bases between them. Per the germline V gene, CDR1 is MGHRA and CDR2 is YSYEKL. This chain's CDR3 is CASSPAGQRIDNEQFF. The CDR3 DNA reads as TGCGCCAGCAGCCCCGCGGGACAGCGAATTGACAATGAGCAGTTCTTC.

This clone was found many times. J is TRBJ2-1 and V is TRBV19, with D perhaps matching TRBD1 or TRBD2 (5 bases each). The CDR3 is 14 residues long. In germline, CDR1 is LNHDA, CDR2 SQIVND (reference sequence). Trimming pared 5 bases from V and 7 bases from J, leaving 15 bases between. The CDR3, as DNA: TGTGCCAGTAGTGTATGGCAGGGACGGAATGAGCAGTTCTTC. As protein: CASSVWQGRNEQFF.

The chain couples TRBV5-1 to TRBJ2-1, with 13 positions matching TRBD2. Germline CDR1 SGHRS, CDR2 YFSETQ. V dropped 3 bases and J dropped 4; count of bases not matched to a gene: 10. The CDR3 loop spans 18 amino acids. CDR3 amino acids: CASSYGLAGVAVYNEQFF. In nucleotides, the CDR3 is TGCGCCAGCAGCTACGGACTAGCGGGAGTGGCCGTGTACAATGAGCAGTTCTTC.

This clone was counted a few times. The chain carries TRBV2 and TRBJ2-5; D perhaps matches TRBD1 (6 bases). The germline CDR1 and CDR2 sequences are SNHLY and FYNNEI. The CDR3 totals 16 residues. Trimming cost V 6 bases and J 3 bases, with 20 bases left between them. The CDR3 nucleotides are TGTGCCAGCAGACCTAAGACAGGAGGCTTGGAAGAGACCCAGTACTTC. Amino acid sequence: CASRPKTGGLEETQYF.

This sequence joins TRBV15 and TRBJ2-2, with 9 bases fitting TRBD1. CDR1 is LNHNV, CDR2 YYDKDF, per germline (reference sequence). The CDR3 runs to 15 residues. The V gene end was trimmed by 9 bases and the J gene end by 6 bases; junction bases not matched to a gene: 11. As DNA, the CDR3 is TGTGCCACAAACACCGCCGGGACAGGGCCCGGGGAGCTGTTTTTT. This codes for CATNTAGTGPGELFF.

The chain has TRBV29-1 and TRBJ2-3; 14 bases map to TRBD2. The CDR3 consists of 20 residues. Per germline, CDR1 SQVTM and CDR2 ANQGSEA. V lost 0 bases, J lost 2 bases, and 13 bases stayed unmatched. The CDR3 reads CSVEDLTSGRAFPFTDTQYF. In DNA, the CDR3 is TGCAGCGTTGAAGATCTGACTAGCGGGAGGGCCTTCCCGTTCACAGATACGCAGTATTTT.

This clone appeared a few times. The rearrangement links TRBV7-9 to TRBJ1-4; 9 positions agree with TRBD1. CDR1 and CDR2 from the germline V gene are SEHNR and FQNEAQ (reference sequence). This CDR3 region has 15 residues. After removal of 6 bases from V and 5 bases from J, the junction contained 7 bases not matched to a gene. The CDR3 here is CASREGTGPNEKLFF. Written as DNA, the CDR3 is TGTGCCAGCAGGGAGGGGACAGGGCCGAATGAAAAACTGTTTTTT.

This clone was detected only a few times. This chain links TRBV27 with TRBJ2-7; D uncertain. The CDR3 is 13 amino acids. The V end was cut by 10 bases, the J end by 3 bases, with 16 bases between. Germline lookup yields CDR1 MNHEY and CDR2 SMNVEV (reference sequence). CDR3 sequence (DNA): TGTGCCACCCCCCCGCAGCGATACTACGAGCAGTACTTC. This codes for CATPPQRYYEQYF.

The chain couples TRBV2 to TRBJ2-1, with 7 positions matching TRBD2. This CDR3 is built from 14 residues. With V trimmed by 5 bases and J by 0 bases, 1 base remained unmatched. Germline V lookup: CDR1 SNHLY, CDR2 FYNNEI. CDR3 sequence reads: CASSLADSYNEQFF. The CDR3 nucleotides read TGTGCCAGCAGTCTAGCGGACTCCTACAATGAGCAGTTCTTC.

The gene calls are TRBV7-2 and TRBJ2-2; the D is unclear. The CDR3 covers 14 residues. Per germline, CDR1 SGHTA and CDR2 FQGNSA. V was trimmed by 3 bases and J by 1 base, leaving 6 bases between them. The CDR3 region is CASSFNRNTGELFF. CDR3 nucleotide sequence: TGTGCCAGCAGCTTTAACCGGAACACCGGGGAGCTGTTTTTT.

The chain combines TRBV27 with TRBJ1-2, with D possibly TRBD1 on 5 matching bases. The CDR3 totals 14 residues. In germline, CDR1 is MNHEY, CDR2 SMNVEV (reference sequence). Trimming removed 4 bases from V and 8 bases from J, with 17 bases in between. Written as DNA, the CDR3 is TGTGCCAGCAGTTCCCTTGGCGGGGACGGAGGCTACACCTTC. Encoded protein: CASSSLGGDGGYTF.

This clone was counted between two and nine times. V is TRBV27 and J is TRBJ2-7; 8 nucleotides align to TRBD1. This CDR3 is 15 amino acids long. With V trimmed by 3 bases and J by 3 bases, 7 bases remained unmatched. Germline V gene data show CDR1 as MNHEY and CDR2 as SMNVEV (reference sequence). The CDR3 is CASSFSTGVDYEQYF. CDR3 sequence (DNA): TGTGCCAGCAGTTTCTCGACAGGGGTAGACTACGAGCAGTACTTC.

The J gene is TRBJ2-5, the V gene TRBV5-6; 7 bases line up with TRBD2. Germline CDR1 and CDR2: SGHDT and YYEEEE. The CDR3 has 17 residues. With V trimmed by 2 bases and J by 3 bases, 13 bases remained unmatched. The chain's CDR3 is CASSLDGLGGGKETQYF. The CDR3, as DNA: TGTGCCAGCAGCTTAGATGGCCTGGGCGGGGGAAAAGAGACCCAGTACTTC.

The chain is built from TRBV7-8 and TRBJ2-1; D remains ambiguous. Looked up from germline, CDR1 is SGHVS and CDR2 is FQNEAQ. The CDR3 is 10 amino acids. Deletions cut 5 bases from V and 5 bases from J, with 1 base between. CDR3 sequence: CASSDNEQFF. The CDR3 bases are TGTGCCAGCAGCGACAATGAGCAGTTCTTC. The full variable domain, rest sourced from reference TRBV7-8 and TRBJ2-1, is GAGVSQSPRYKVAKRGQDVALRCDPISGHVSLFWYQQALGQGPEFLTYFQNEAQLDKSGLPSDRFFAERPEGSVSTLKIQRTQQEDSAVYLCASSDNEQFFGPGTRLTVL.

This clone has only a few counts. The rearrangement joins TRBV27 to TRBJ2-7; 7 nucleotides line up with TRBD1. Per germline, CDR1 MNHEY and CDR2 SMNVEV (reference sequence). V lost 3 bases to trimming and J lost 7 bases; unmatched junction nucleotides: 3. This CDR3 is 12 amino acids long. The CDR3 coding sequence is TGTGCCAGCAGTTTGACAGGGCTTGAGCAGTACTTC. Its protein product is CASSLTGLEQYF.

This clone appeared many times. The rearrangement uses TRBV4-3 and TRBJ1-4; the D gene is possibly TRBD1 (6 bases). CDR3 size: 15 residues. The germline CDR1 and CDR2 sequences are LGHNA and YSLEER. The V end lost 4 bases, the J end lost 1 base, and 10 bases lay between the germline ends. The CDR3 nucleotides read TGCGCCAGCAGCCCATCGACAGGAACTAATGAAAAACTGTTTTTT. Translating it yields CASSPSTGTNEKLFF.

CDR3 amino acids: CAWSPILGDEQFF. For the CDR3, the DNA is TGTGCCTGGAGCCCGATTCTAGGGGATGAGCAGTTCTTC. The rearrangement joins TRBV30 to TRBJ2-1; tentatively, D is TRBD1 (5 bases). This CDR3 contains 13 residues. In germline, CDR1 is GTSNPN, CDR2 SVGIG (reference sequence). The V end lost 3 bases, the J end lost 8 bases, and 14 bases lay between the germline ends.

This sequence joins TRBV7-9 and TRBJ2-1; no reliable D call. Germline CDR1 SEHNR, CDR2 FQNEAQ (reference sequence). This CDR3 is built from 12 residues. The V end lost 4 bases, the J end lost 5 bases, and 6 bases lay between the germline ends. The CDR3 nucleotides read TGTGCCAGCAGCTCCCTGCACAATGAGCAGTTCTTC. It codes for CASSSLHNEQFF.

This clone was counted between two and nine times. The gene calls are TRBV7-9 and TRBJ1-3; possibly TRBD1 for D (6 bases). The germline CDR1 and CDR2 sequences are SEHNR and FQNEAQ (reference sequence). The CDR3 is 15 residues long. Trimming left V 3 bases short and J 2 bases short, with 11 bases between. The CDR3 coding sequence is TGTGCCAGCAGCTTTTGGACAGAGGCTGGAAACACCATATATTTT. Residues: CASSFWTEAGNTIYF.